Listed below are T cell receptor beta chains from one sample, sequenced in a study of T-cell memory formation after mild COVID-19. TCRdb recomputed calls from the 5' RACE reads with MiXCR, one row per CDR3 protein. The sample shows about 470,000 distinct CDR3 sequences, about 20% of them seen only once. Sequencing was done on a sample of PBMCs or a T cell subset sorted from them (not recorded which). The origin of the receptors is an adult woman who had mild COVID-19 (a few samples of this study predate the infection). Cell type and time point are not known. The CDR3 runs from the conserved cysteine through the conserved F or W. The D gene is left open where the match is weak. The size entry is marked missing in some rows and otherwise reads once, few, many or a size class.

j_call d_call v_call clone_size cdr3_nt cdr3_aa
TRBJ2-3 TRBD2 TRBV19 NA TGTGCCAGTAGCGGCGGGAGGGCCTTTCTCACAGATACGCAGTATTTT CASSGGRAFLTDTQYF
TRBJ2-2 NA TRBV25-1 many TGTGCCAGCAGTGAGATCGCGGAGGGGAGAACCGGGGAGCTGTTTTTT CASSEIAEGRTGELFF
TRBJ2-5 NA TRBV30 few TGTGCCTGGAGTGGCGACGAGACCCAGTACTTC CAWSGDETQYF
TRBJ2-3 TRBD2 TRBV7-2 few TGTGCCAGCAGGCAGCGGGGGTACACAGATACGCAGTATTTT CASRQRGYTDTQYF
TRBJ2-7 NA TRBV9 NA TGTGCCAGCACACGACGGAGCTACGAGCAGTACTTC CASTRRSYEQYF
TRBJ1-1 NA TRBV5-6 many TGTGCCAGCAGCTTGAAGATCAGGGACAACACTGAAGCTTTCTTT CASSLKIRDNTEAFF
TRBJ2-1 NA TRBV7-2 few TGTGCCAGCAGCACCTGGACCGAAGTGGGAACAAATGAGCAGTTCTTC CASSTWTEVGTNEQFF
TRBJ2-7 NA TRBV7-9 NA TGTGCCAGCAGCCTCTCCCGTCAGGGAGCCTACGAGCAGTACTTC CASSLSRQGAYEQYF
TRBJ1-3 NA TRBV12-3/TRBV12-4 few TGTGCCAGCAGTTCATACCCCCGGAGGGGGAAAAGCTCTGGAAACACCATATATTTT CASSSYPRRGKSSGNTIYF
TRBJ1-5 NA TRBV24-1 many TGTGCCACCAGTGTGAATGGGAATTCAGGCAATCAGCCCCAGCATTTT CATSVNGNSGNQPQHF
TRBJ1-1 NA TRBV3-1 NA TGTGCCAGCAGCCAAGATATAGGGATAAGGAGGAACACTGAAGCTTTCTTT CASSQDIGIRRNTEAFF
TRBJ2-1 NA TRBV2 NA TGTGCCGGGAGCGGTGCGGGCAATGAGCAGTTCTTC CAGSGAGNEQFF
TRBJ2-5 NA TRBV5-1 few TGCGCCAGCAGCGAGAACCAAGAGACCCAGTACTTC CASSENQETQYF
TRBJ2-3 TRBD2 TRBV7-6 many TGTGCCAGCAGCTTAGGGACTAGCGGGGCATATTTT CASSLGTSGAYF
TRBJ1-2 NA TRBV12-3/TRBV12-4 few TGTGCCAGCAGTCTAGGACCCTATGGCTACACCTTC CASSLGPYGYTF
TRBJ2-1 NA TRBV3-1 NA TGTGCCAGCAGCCAAGTGGGGGGACGGACGCTCCCCAAGGAGCAGTTCTTC CASSQVGGRTLPKEQFF
TRBJ2-3 TRBD2 TRBV6-5 many TGTGCCAGCAGTTATAACGGGAGGACCACAGATACGCAGTATTTT CASSYNGRTTDTQYF
TRBJ1-1 NA TRBV5-6 NA TGTGCCAGCAGCTCCGGGACCCTGGGAACTGAAGCTTTCTTT CASSSGTLGTEAFF
TRBJ2-1 TRBD2 TRBV5-1 NA TGCGCCAGCAGCTCCGGGACTAGCGGGTTCGATGAGCAGTTCTTC CASSSGTSGFDEQFF
TRBJ2-3 NA TRBV18 few TGTGCCAGCTCACCAGGGCTCATTGGGGAGGATACGCAGTATTTT CASSPGLIGEDTQYF
TRBJ2-5 NA TRBV4-2 many TGTGCCAGCAGCCAAGCCGGGACAAAGCAAGAGACCCAGTACTTC CASSQAGTKQETQYF
TRBJ2-5 NA TRBV4-3 NA TGCGCCAGCAGCCAAGTCGACAGGTCCGGGGGGACCCAGTACTTC CASSQVDRSGGTQYF
TRBJ2-3 TRBD2 TRBV20-1 NA TGCAGTGCCGGCGGGAGGGCCCCTTTCCGCAGCACAGATACGCAGTATTTT CSAGGRAPFRSTDTQYF
TRBJ2-4 TRBD2 TRBV7-3 few TGTGCCAGCAGTCCTCAGACTAGCAGCAAAAACATTCAGTACTTC CASSPQTSSKNIQYF
TRBJ2-1 NA TRBV4-1 many TGCGCCAGCAGCCATGAACGCCCCCCCAATGAGCAGTTCTTC CASSHERPPNEQFF
TRBJ2-1 NA TRBV21-1 NA TGTGCCAGCAGCCCAACGGTTTGGACAGGGGTAAGAGCCTACAATGAGCAGTTCTTC CASSPTVWTGVRAYNEQFF
TRBJ2-1 TRBD1 TRBV7-9 few TGTGCCAGCAGCTCCGTTTGGGACAGGACCTACAATGAGCAGTTCTTC CASSSVWDRTYNEQFF
TRBJ2-1 NA TRBV5-6 NA TGTGCCAGCAGCTCCTCAGGGATAAATGAGCAGTTCTTC CASSSSGINEQFF
TRBJ2-1 NA TRBV3-1 NA TGTGCCAGCAGCCACGGGGAGCGGAGGCCCCCATTCGGGCAGTTCTTC CASSHGERRPPFGQFF
TRBJ2-3 TRBD2 TRBV7-9 NA TGTGCCAGCAGCGCCCTGGGCGGGGGTCAACGCACAGATACGCAGTATTTT CASSALGGGQRTDTQYF
TRBJ2-1 TRBD1 TRBV11-1 NA TGTGCCAGCAGTCGTGACAGGGTTTTTGGCTATGAGCAGTTCTTC CASSRDRVFGYEQFF
TRBJ2-7 TRBD2 TRBV7-8 few TGTGCCAGCCCCTCCGGGACTAGCGAGCAGTACTTC CASPSGTSEQYF
TRBJ2-3 TRBD2 TRBV4-1 NA TGCGCCAGCAGCCAAGCGGGGGGGCTCTCAGATACGCAGTATTTT CASSQAGGLSDTQYF
TRBJ2-6 NA TRBV5-5 many TGTGCCAGCAGGGTCTCGGCCCCCGGGGCCAACGTCCTGACTTTC CASRVSAPGANVLTF
TRBJ2-3 NA TRBV9 NA TGTGCCAGCAGCGTAGTGGGGGGCGCAGATACGCAGTATTTT CASSVVGGADTQYF
TRBJ2-1 NA TRBV7-2 many TGTGCCAGCAGCTCCGACCCGGCGGGCCTCAATTACAATGAGCAGTTCTTC CASSSDPAGLNYNEQFF
TRBJ1-2 TRBD1 TRBV6-6 NA TGTGCCACCGACAGCCGGGACAGGGGAGACTATGGCTACACCTTC CATDSRDRGDYGYTF
TRBJ2-1 TRBD2 TRBV5-1 NA TGCGCCAGCAGCTTGGTTAGCGGGAGCTATTACAATGAGCAGTTCTTC CASSLVSGSYYNEQFF
TRBJ2-1 NA TRBV7-8 few TGTGCCAGCAGCTTAGCCCGGGACACTAACAATGAGCAGTTCTTC CASSLARDTNNEQFF
TRBJ2-1 NA TRBV20-1 NA TGCAGTGCTACTCTTGGCGAGCAGTTCTTC CSATLGEQFF
TRBJ2-1 NA TRBV7-2 NA TGTGCCAGCAGCATAGACTGGGGCGATGAGCAGTTCTTC CASSIDWGDEQFF
TRBJ2-1 TRBD2 TRBV12-3/TRBV12-4 NA TGTGCCAGCAGCCTTCCGGGACTAGCGGACCTTAACAATGAGCAGTTCTTC CASSLPGLADLNNEQFF
TRBJ1-5 TRBD1 TRBV7-8 NA TGTGCCAGCAGCTTAGAGGGGTTACAGGGGAGGGGCAATCAGCCCCAGCATTTT CASSLEGLQGRGNQPQHF
TRBJ2-1 TRBD2 TRBV20-1 many TGCAGTGCCCCCAAGCGGGGTAGCTCCTACAATGAGCAGTTCTTC CSAPKRGSSYNEQFF
TRBJ1-1 NA TRBV12-3/TRBV12-4 NA TGTGCCAGCAGTTTCTATTCGGGGCTGAGCACTGAAGCTTTCTTT CASSFYSGLSTEAFF
TRBJ2-1 NA TRBV7-9 few TGTGCCAGCGTTCCAAGGGATTCGAATGAGCAGTTCTTC CASVPRDSNEQFF
TRBJ2-7 TRBD2 TRBV3-1 NA TGTGCCAGCAGCCAGTTCGGAACCGGCGGGGGCGAGCAGTACTTC CASSQFGTGGGEQYF
TRBJ1-1 NA TRBV4-3 NA TGCGCCAGCAGCCAAGATAGCGACAGAGAAGCTTTCTTT CASSQDSDREAFF
TRBJ2-3 NA TRBV7-2 NA TGTGCCAGCAGCTATACTGACTCCTGGGCCAAATATTTT CASSYTDSWAKYF
TRBJ1-5 NA TRBV6-5 few TGTGCCAGCAGTTACTCTGTAAACAATGGAAATCAGCCCCAGCATTTT CASSYSVNNGNQPQHF
TRBJ2-3 NA TRBV7-9 NA TGTGCCAGCAGCTTTAAGACCACCCTCACAGATACGCAGTATTTT CASSFKTTLTDTQYF
TRBJ2-6 NA TRBV7-9 NA TGTGCCAGCACCCCTGTAGGCAGCTCTCCGTCTGGGGCCAACGTCCTGACTTTC CASTPVGSSPSGANVLTF
TRBJ2-3 NA TRBV29-1 few TGCAGCGTTGACACAGGGTTTCCAGATACGCAGTATTTT CSVDTGFPDTQYF
TRBJ2-5 TRBD2 TRBV7-9 many TGTGCCAGCAGCTTAGAACTAGCGGGGCAAGAGACCCAGTACTTC CASSLELAGQETQYF
TRBJ1-1 NA TRBV2 few TGTGCCATCGGGACACGGAACACTGAAGCTTTCTTT CAIGTRNTEAFF
TRBJ1-5 NA TRBV23-1 NA TGCGCCAGCAGTCCGGTTAGGGCTTTT CASSPVRAF
TRBJ1-1 TRBD1 TRBV5-4 few TGTGCCAGCAGCTGGGGGACAGGGGTAAACACTGAAGCTTTCTTT CASSWGTGVNTEAFF
TRBJ2-7 TRBD1 TRBV29-1 NA TGCAGCGCCCTGGGACAGGGTCAGTACTTC CSALGQGQYF